This entry lists 29 T cell receptor beta chains sequenced from one sample in a study of cytomegalovirus exposure and HLA in healthy donors. 13 Jbeta primers and 60 Vbeta primers were used for the PCR. The protocol was immunoSEQ multiplex PCR, while the TCRdb copy is restricted to in-frame clones and leaves out a portion. Of about 120,000 clones listed, about four fifths are singletons. The sample was PBMCs. These receptors all stem from a female donor in good health and CMV-seropositive.

The CDR3 nucleotides read TGTGCCAGCAGCCCCAATCGGGGGGATGGTACGGGTGGCTACACCTTC. Translation: CASSPNRGDGTGGYTF. The chain has TRBV7-9 and TRBJ1-2; the D gene is possibly TRBD1 (5 bases). The CDR3 is 16 amino acids. The V and J ends lost 5 bases and 7 bases respectively, with 23 bases between them. CDR1 is SEHNR and CDR2 is FQNEAQ in the germline V gene (reference sequence). Full variable domain (remainder filled in from reference TRBV7-9 and TRBJ1-2): DTGVSQNPRHKITKRGQNVTFRCDPISEHNRLYWYRQTLGQGPEFLTYFQNEAQLEKSRLLSDRFSAERPKGSFSTLEIQRTEQGDSAMYLCASSPNRGDGTGGYTFGSGTRLTVV.

J is TRBJ2-7 and V is TRBV14; possibly TRBD1 for D (5 bases). The CDR3 extends over 14 amino acids. The V end was cut by 2 bases, the J end by 2 bases, with 10 bases between. Per the germline V gene, CDR1 is SGHDN and CDR2 is FVKESK. CDR3 in amino acids: CASSQFTGPYEQYF. The CDR3 coding sequence is TGTGCCAGCAGCCAATTCACAGGACCCTACGAGCAGTACTTC.

This clone was detected a few times. The chain carries TRBV6-1 and TRBJ1-2, with unresolved D. CDR3 length: 12 residues. The germline V gene encodes CDR1 MNHNS and CDR2 SASEGT. V dropped 4 bases and J dropped 7 bases, with 10 bases sitting between them. CDR3 coding DNA: TGTGCCAGCAGTGTGGAGGGCCGTGGCTACACCTTC. Protein product: CASSVEGRGYTF.

The chain carries TRBV19 and TRBJ1-5; 12 bases map to TRBD1. Germline trimming cut 7 bases from V and 7 bases from J; bases unmatched to any gene: 11. CDR3 length equals 16 residues. Germline CDR1 LNHDA, CDR2 SQIVND (reference sequence). The CDR3 DNA reads as TGTGCCAGTAAGACCGGGACAGGGGGCGCGGTACAGCCCCAGCATTTT. It translates to CASKTGTGGAVQPQHF.

This clone has just one count. V is TRBV5-6 and J is TRBJ1-6, with D possibly being TRBD1 (6 bases). The CDR3 extends over 13 amino acids. In germline, CDR1 is SGHDT, CDR2 YYEEEE. Trimming took 4 bases from V and 10 from J, leaving 12 bases between them. The CDR3 coding sequence is TGTGCCAGCAGCCCGGGGGGGGCATCACCCCTCCACTTT. Its translation: CASSPGGASPLHF.

This clone was picked up a small number of times. The chain combines TRBV6-5 with TRBJ1-3; tentative D call: TRBD1 (6 bases). The V end was cut by 5 bases, the J end by 4 bases, with 9 bases between. CDR3 length equals 13 residues. Per germline, CDR1 MNHEY and CDR2 SVGAGI. This chain's CDR3 is CASSTGNGNTIYF. As DNA, the CDR3 is TGTGCCAGCAGTACAGGGAACGGAAACACCATATATTTT.

This chain connects TRBV11-2 to TRBJ1-4; 7 bases match TRBD1. The CDR3 length is 14 residues. Trimming took 4 bases from V and 8 from J; bases not matched to a gene: 7. The germline V gene encodes CDR1 SGHAT and CDR2 FQNNGV. CDR3 sequence reads: CASSSRQGGEKLFF. The CDR3 DNA reads TGTGCCAGCAGCTCTAGACAGGGTGGGGAAAAACTGTTTTTT.

The rearrangement uses TRBV30 and TRBJ1-1, with 7 bases lining up with TRBD1. Germline loops: CDR1 GTSNPN, CDR2 SVGIG (reference sequence). Unmatched junction bases numbered 14, after V lost 4 bases and J lost 0 bases. This CDR3 is built from 17 residues. CDR3 nucleotide sequence: TGTGCCTGGATTCCAGGACAGGTTTCGCCACTGAACACTGAAGCTTTCTTT. It yields the protein CAWIPGQVSPLNTEAFF.

As concerns this clone: Other nucleotide sequences in the sample specify the same CDR3. The CDR3: CASSEGVSGNTIYF. DNA of the CDR3: TGTGCCAGCAGTGAAGGCGTTTCTGGAAACACCATATATTTT. The chain is built from TRBV2 and TRBJ1-3; D is ambiguous. V shed 1 base and J shed 1 base, with 5 bases lying between them. The CDR3 spans 14 residues. The germline CDR1 and CDR2 sequences are SNHLY and FYNNEI.

This clone was found a few times. The chain is built from TRBV9 and TRBJ2-5; unclear D gene. The ends were cut back, 2 bases at V and 2 bases at J, with 7 bases in the middle. The CDR3 is 13 residues long. Germline assignment: CDR1 SGDLS and CDR2 YYNGEE. CDR3 sequence reads: CASSVSSQETQYF. CDR3 nucleotides: TGTGCCAGCAGCGTTAGCAGTCAAGAGACCCAGTACTTC.

The rearrangement links TRBV18 to TRBJ1-1; D uncertain. The V and J ends lost 3 bases and 6 bases respectively, with 8 bases between them. Germline CDR1 is KGHSH and CDR2 is LQKENI. The CDR3 spans 12 residues. The CDR3 sequence is CASSPLKAEAFF. The DNA of the CDR3 is TGTGCCAGCTCACCCCTAAAAGCTGAAGCTTTCTTT.

This chain uses TRBV27 with TRBJ1-3; 8 bases align to TRBD1. The length of the CDR3 is 15 residues. Trimming removed 5 bases from V and 2 bases from J; junction bases left unmatched: 5. Germline CDR1 reads MNHEY; CDR2 reads SMNVEV (reference sequence). The CDR3 sequence: CASSPRTGPGNTIYF. As DNA, the CDR3 is TGTGCCAGCAGTCCGCGGACAGGGCCTGGAAACACCATATATTTT.

The chain links TRBV7-9 to TRBJ2-1; TRBD2 might be the D (7 bases). The CDR3 spans 15 residues. In germline, CDR1 is SEHNR, CDR2 FQNEAQ (reference sequence). V was shortened by 0 bases and J by 2 bases, with 8 bases between the two germline ends. CDR3 loop: CASSLAGGPYNEQFF. The CDR3, as DNA: TGTGCCAGCAGCTTAGCGGGGGGGCCCTACAATGAGCAGTTCTTC. The entire variable domain, with the rest obtained from reference TRBV7-9 and TRBJ2-1, is as follows: DTGVSQNPRHKITKRGQNVTFRCDPISEHNRLYWYRQTLGQGPEFLTYFQNEAQLEKSRLLSDRFSAERPKGSFSTLEIQRTEQGDSAMYLCASSLAGGPYNEQFFGPGTRLTVL.

This clone appeared a single time. V usage is TRBV19 and J usage is TRBJ1-5, with D tentatively TRBD1 (6 bases). Germline lookup yields CDR1 LNHDA and CDR2 SQIVND (reference sequence). There are 15 residues in the CDR3. V lost 5 bases, J lost 2 bases, and 13 bases lay in between. The DNA of the CDR3 is TGTGCCAGTAGTGGTCAGGGGTCACGCAATCAGCCCCAGCATTTT. It yields the protein CASSGQGSRNQPQHF.

The genes are TRBV5-1 and TRBJ2-1; the match to TRBD2 covers 8 bases. The CDR3 totals 16 residues. V dropped 3 bases and J dropped 6; count of bases not matched to a gene: 11. Germline CDR1 reads SGHRS; CDR2 reads YFSETQ. CDR3 loop: CASSSLSGGLLNEQFF. Here the CDR3 DNA reads TGCGCCAGCAGCTCGCTGAGCGGGGGCCTCCTCAATGAGCAGTTCTTC.

The chain has TRBV6-5 and TRBJ1-3; unclear D gene. CDR3 length equals 13 residues. CDR1 and CDR2 (germline): MNHEY, SVGAGI. V gave up 7 bases and J gave up 0 bases, with 7 bases separating them. The DNA for the CDR3 is TGTGCCAGCATCCAAAACTCTGGAAACACCATATATTTT. This codes for CASIQNSGNTIYF.

This chain joins TRBV9 and TRBJ1-4; weak D call: TRBD1 (6 bases). Trimming left V 3 bases short and J 7 bases short, with 10 bases between. This CDR3 contains 13 residues. Germline V gives CDR1 SGDLS, CDR2 YYNGEE. CDR3 nucleotides: TGTGCCAGCAGCGGGCAGGGGCGTGAAAAACTGTTTTTT. Encoded protein: CASSGQGREKLFF.

This sequence joins TRBV7-8 and TRBJ1-6, with D perhaps matching TRBD1 (5 bases). The CDR3 runs 15 residues. Trimming cost V 5 bases and J 0 bases, with 8 bases left between them. The germline CDR1 and CDR2 sequences are SGHVS and FQNEAQ. In DNA form, the CDR3 reads TGTGCCAGCAGCAAAGACAGCTCCTATAATTCACCCCTCCACTTT. Residues: CASSKDSSYNSPLHF.

V usage is TRBV18 and J usage is TRBJ2-6; TRBD1 is a possible D gene (6 bases). The germline gives CDR1 KGHSH, CDR2 LQKENI. The CDR3 totals 17 residues. Trimming took 1 base from V and 1 from J, leaving 11 bases between them. The CDR3 here is CASSPLTTGSGANVLTF. The CDR3, as DNA: TGTGCCAGCTCACCACTCACTACAGGGTCTGGGGCCAACGTCCTGACTTTC.

Only a few counts were recorded for this clone. The chain is built from TRBV2 and TRBJ1-1; D is possibly TRBD1 (5 bases). The germline V and J ends were trimmed by 6 bases and 4 bases, with 9 bases remaining between them. The CDR3 extends over 12 amino acids. In germline, CDR1 is SNHLY, CDR2 FYNNEI. The CDR3 here is CASRSDSTEAFF. CDR3 nucleotides: TGTGCCAGCAGGAGCGACAGCACTGAAGCTTTCTTT.

This clone occurred a few times. The chain recombines TRBV5-1 with TRBJ2-5; 10 nucleotides line up with TRBD2. The CDR3 has 16 residues. The ends lost 2 bases at V and 2 bases at J; junction bases unmatched: 6. CDR1 and CDR2 (germline): SGHRS, YFSETQ. The chain's CDR3 is CASSFGSGGPQETQYF. The CDR3 DNA is TGCGCCAGCAGCTTCGGTAGCGGGGGGCCACAAGAGACCCAGTACTTC.

J is TRBJ2-7 and V is TRBV7-3; 13 bases align to TRBD2. The J segment lost 0 bases and the V segment lost 4 bases, leaving 6 bases of the junction unmatched. There are 17 residues in the CDR3. The germline gives CDR1 SGHTA, CDR2 FQGTGA. The CDR3, as DNA: TGTGCCAGCAGCTCCGGACTAGCGGGGGACTCCTCCTACGAGCAGTACTTC. Translation gives CASSSGLAGDSSYEQYF.

CDR3 protein: CASSMETGTYGYTF. The DNA for the CDR3 is TGTGCCAGTAGTATGGAAACAGGGACCTATGGCTACACCTTC. This sequence joins TRBV19 and TRBJ1-2, with D perhaps TRBD1 (6 bases). CDR1 is LNHDA and CDR2 is SQIVND in the germline V gene (reference sequence). This CDR3 has 14 amino acids. Trimming removed 3 bases at V and 4 bases at J, with 12 bases between. Filled out from reference TRBV19 and TRBJ1-2, the complete variable domain reads DGGITQSPKYLFRKEGQNVTLSCEQNLNHDAMYWYRQDPGQGLRLIYYSQIVNDFQKGDIAEGYSVSREKKESFPLTVTSAQKNPTAFYLCASSMETGTYGYTFGSGTRLTVV.

This chain uses TRBV5-1 with TRBJ2-7; 7 bases are shared with TRBD1. Germline loops: CDR1 SGHRS, CDR2 YFSETQ. CDR3 size: 13 residues. J gave up 1 base and V 3 bases, and 1 base lay outside the gene matches. The CDR3 sequence is CASSYRGSYEQYF. The CDR3 nucleotides read TGCGCCAGCAGCTACAGGGGTTCCTACGAGCAGTACTTC.

This chain connects TRBV28 to TRBJ1-5; D is undetermined. Trimming pared 7 bases from V and 0 bases from J, leaving 13 bases between. CDR1 MDHEN and CDR2 SYDVKM come from the germline V gene. There are 15 residues in the CDR3. CDR3 region: CASTLLGRSNQPQHF. The CDR3 bases are TGTGCCAGCACCCTCCTTGGGCGTAGCAATCAGCCCCAGCATTTT. Looking up the rest from reference TRBV28 and TRBJ1-5 gives the full variable domain: DVKVTQSSRYLVKRTGEKVFLECVQDMDHENMFWYRQDPGLGLRLIYFSYDVKMKEKGDIPEGYSVSREKKERFSLILESASTNQTSMYLCASTLLGRSNQPQHFGDGTRLSIL.

The V call is TRBV15, the J call TRBJ2-5; TRBD1 is a possible D gene (5 bases). Germline CDR1 reads LNHNV; CDR2 reads YYDKDF (reference sequence). This CDR3 is built from 13 residues. Trimming pared 4 bases from V and 0 bases from J, leaving 6 bases between. CDR3 loop: CATSTGYQETQYF. The CDR3 bases are TGTGCCACCAGCACAGGGTACCAAGAGACCCAGTACTTC.

The chain has TRBV10-1 and TRBJ2-7; the match to TRBD1 covers 7 bases. The CDR3 has 13 amino acids. CDR1 is WNHNN, CDR2 SYGVQD, per germline (reference sequence). With V trimmed by 4 bases and J by 2 bases, 2 bases remained unmatched. In DNA, the CDR3 is TGCGCCAGCAGTGCCCAGGGGGCCTACGAGCAGTACTTC. The encoded protein is CASSAQGAYEQYF.

The J gene is TRBJ2-3, the V gene TRBV5-4, with 10 bases fitting TRBD2. CDR3 length: 16 amino acids. The germline gives CDR1 SGHNT, CDR2 YYREEE (reference sequence). Trimming at V came to 5 bases and at J to 2 bases, leaving 8 bases not matched to a gene. CDR3 in DNA: TGTGCCAGCAGTTCTCGGACTAGCGGCTACACAGATACGCAGTATTTT. Its translation: CASSSRTSGYTDTQYF.

The chain has TRBV4-1 and TRBJ2-1; D unclear. The CDR3 loop spans 10 amino acids. V gave up 3 bases and J gave up 11 bases, with 5 bases separating them. Germline lookup yields CDR1 MGHRA and CDR2 YSYEKL. The CDR3 loop is CASSHGKQFF. CDR3 DNA sequence: TGCGCCAGCAGCCACGGTAAGCAGTTCTTC.